This entry concerns a single T cell receptor (beta chain). Trimming removed 6 bases from V and 3 bases from J, with 17 bases in between. Per germline, CDR1 KGHSH and CDR2 LQKENI. This CDR3 has 15 amino acids. The record originates from a study of T cell responses to AZD1222 COVID-19 vaccine. Profiling relied on immunoSEQ multiplex PCR, and the TCRdb table lists in-frame clones only, not all of them. This table has 84,000 or so clones, nearly 90% appearing once. The material sequenced was peripheral blood, taken on day 0 of MenACWY control vaccination. The chain combines TRBV18 with TRBJ2-5, with D possibly TRBD2 on 6 matching bases. The TCR originated in an adult in good health. The CDR3 here is CASSYRDFTKETQYF. CDR3 in DNA: TGTGCCAGCTCTTACCGGGACTTCACTAAAGAGACCCAGTACTTC.